The 8 T cell receptor beta chains below were found in one sample sequenced in a study of cytomegalovirus exposure and HLA in healthy donors (dated by TCRdb to the late 2010s). The receptor library was made with the immunoSEQ multiplex PCR assay. For the multiplex PCR, a mixture combining 60 forward primers for TCR Vbeta segments and 13 reverse primers for TCR Jbeta segments was used. TCRdb's version of the immuneACCESS table is confined to in-frame rearrangements and falls short of the full clone set. An unresolved V gene accounts for under half of the shortfall where checked; the remainder is of unknown origin. The sample table holds more than 100,000 clones. 1.5% to 1.8% of the sample lies in the top ten. Sequencing was carried out using PBMCs. The receptors shown here come from a woman aged 40 to 50 in good health and CMV-seronegative.

V and J are TRBV5-6 and TRBJ1-6; weak D call: TRBD1 (5 bases). There are 19 residues in the CDR3. V was pared by 6 bases and J by 0 bases, with 22 bases between. Germline values: CDR1 SGHDT, CDR2 YYEEEE. CDR3 in amino acids: CASTPRGSGTSSYNSPLHF. CDR3 sequence (DNA): TGTGCCAGCACCCCCCGGGGGTCGGGCACCAGCTCCTATAATTCACCCCTCCACTTT.

The chain employs TRBV29-1 and TRBJ1-2; tentatively, D is TRBD1 (5 bases). Trimming shortened V by 0 bases and J by 0 bases, and 11 bases separated the two germline ends. The CDR3 runs 15 residues. Germline V gene data show CDR1 as SQVTM and CDR2 as ANQGSEA. DNA of the CDR3: TGCAGCGTTGAAGATCTCAGGGCAGCTAACTATGGCTACACCTTC. Amino acid sequence: CSVEDLRAANYGYTF. The whole variable domain, remainder taken from reference TRBV29-1 and TRBJ1-2, is SAVISQKPSRDICQRGTSLTIQCQVDSQVTMMFWYRQQPGQSLTLIATANQGSEATYESGFVIDKFPISRPNLTFSTLTVSNMSPEDSSIYLCSVEDLRAANYGYTFGSGTRLTVV.

V gene TRBV5-1 combines with J gene TRBJ1-1, with TRBD1 as a possible D gene (5 bases). Germline V gives CDR1 SGHRS, CDR2 YFSETQ. V was trimmed by 3 bases and J by 1 base, leaving 13 bases between them. The CDR3 has 15 amino acids. CDR3 residues: CASSSPGYANTEAFF. Here the CDR3 DNA reads TGCGCCAGCAGCTCTCCAGGGTACGCGAACACTGAAGCTTTCTTT.

The V gene is TRBV11-3, the J gene TRBJ2-3; TRBD1 aligns across 11 bases. Trimming removed 5 bases from V and 3 bases from J; junction bases left unmatched: 4. There are 15 residues in the CDR3. CDR1 SGHNT and CDR2 YENEEA come from the germline V gene. Here the CDR3 reads CASSLGQGETDTQYF. The CDR3 bases are TGTGCCAGCAGCCTGGGACAGGGGGAAACAGATACGCAGTATTTT.

The rearrangement links TRBV6-5 to TRBJ2-3; D perhaps matches TRBD2 (5 bases). Germline V gene sequence: CDR1 MNHEY, CDR2 SVGAGI. Trimming shortened V by 4 bases and J by 3 bases, and 14 bases separated the two germline ends. The CDR3 extends over 15 amino acids. The CDR3 spells CASSSPGRGTDTQYF. The CDR3 nucleotides are TGTGCCAGCAGTTCGCCGGGTCGAGGGACAGATACGCAGTATTTT.

CDR3 loop: CAIRASSGGVGETQYF. The CDR3 nucleotides read TGTGCCATCAGGGCTAGTAGCGGGGGGGTAGGAGAGACCCAGTACTTC. V gene TRBV10-3 combines with J gene TRBJ2-5; TRBD2 agrees at 11 bases. This CDR3 has 16 amino acids. Unmatched junction bases numbered 10, after V lost 6 bases and J lost 4 bases. Germline V gene data show CDR1 as ENHRY and CDR2 as SYGVKD.

The chain links TRBV5-1 to TRBJ2-5; D call uncertain. This CDR3 is 15 amino acids long. The germline V gene has CDR1 SGHRS and CDR2 YFSETQ. With 2 bases removed from V and 2 bases from J, the gap between germline ends came to 13 bases. Here the CDR3 reads CASSLLSGKQETQYF. The CDR3 region has the DNA TGCGCCAGCAGCTTATTATCAGGCAAGCAAGAGACCCAGTACTTC.

V and J are TRBV7-2 and TRBJ2-3; TRBD2 matches at 7 bases. The junction had 5 bases not matched to a gene; V was cut back by 2 bases and J by 0 bases. CDR3 length equals 16 residues. The germline gives CDR1 SGHTA, CDR2 FQGNSA. DNA of the CDR3: TGTGCCAGCAGCTTAAGGCCAGCGGGGAGCACAGATACGCAGTATTTT. This codes for CASSLRPAGSTDTQYF. Full variable domain (remainder filled in from reference TRBV7-2 and TRBJ2-3): GAGVSQSPSNKVTEKGKDVELRCDPISGHTALYWYRQSLGQGLEFLIYFQGNSAPDKSGLPSDRFSAERTGGSVSTLTIQRTQQEDSAVYLCASSLRPAGSTDTQYFGPGTRLTVL.